The rows below give T cell receptor beta chains drawn from one sample of a study of PD-L1 blockade in urothelial cancer. Assay used: immunoSEQ multiplex PCR; TCRdb lists only in-frame clones, some missing. Of roughly 63,000 clones listed, 81% are singletons. Sequences were derived from PBMCs, sampled around atezolizumab (anti-PD-L1) treatment. The receptor set was obtained from a man aged 70 or older with urothelial cancer. Both conserved end residues are part of each CDR3. The order of the fields is CDR3 protein, CDR3 DNA, clone size, D gene, V gene, J gene. D genes are given only for firm matches. Clone size is given for some rows only: seen once, a few or many times, or a class if the clone is expanded.

CAISEDRGNEQFF	TGTGCCATCAGTGAAGACAGGGGCAATGAGCAGTTCTTC	-	TRBD1	TRBV10-3	TRBJ2-1
CASSLTSANEQFF	TGTGCCAGCAGCTTGACTAGCGCCAATGAGCAGTTCTTC	-	TRBD2	TRBV5-4	TRBJ2-1
CASREGGADTEAFF	TGTGCCAGCAGGGAAGGGGGCGCCGACACTGAAGCTTTCTTT	-	TRBD1	TRBV5-4	TRBJ1-1
CASSLLAGPANTGELFF	TGCGCCAGCAGCTTGCTTGCAGGGCCTGCGAACACCGGGGAGCTGTTTTTT	once	-	TRBV5-1	TRBJ2-2
CASSTDPRDSLSYEQYF	TGCGCCAGCAGCACCGACCCCCGGGACAGTCTTTCCTACGAGCAGTACTTC	-	TRBD1	TRBV5-1	TRBJ2-7
CASSLGATGDTQYF	TGTGCCAGCAGTCTGGGGGCGACGGGGGATACGCAGTATTTT	-	-	TRBV7-2	TRBJ2-3
CASSNPTNTGELFF	TGTGCCAGTAGTAACCCCACAAACACCGGGGAGCTGTTTTTT	-	-	TRBV19	TRBJ2-2
CASSPGTSRGETQYF	TGTGCCAGCAGCCCCGGGACTAGCCGAGGAGAGACCCAGTACTTC	-	TRBD2	TRBV11-1	TRBJ2-5
CASSRGHQETQYF	TGTGCCAGCAGCCGGGGTCACCAAGAGACCCAGTACTTC	-	-	TRBV6-1	TRBJ2-5
CASSKGATQYF	TGTGCCAGCTCAAAGGGGGCTACGCAGTATTTT	-	TRBD1	TRBV6-5	TRBJ2-3
CASSLGGRGPRANEQFF	TGTGCCAGCAGCTTGGGAGGCAGGGGGCCGAGGGCCAATGAGCAGTTCTTC	-	TRBD1	TRBV5-4	TRBJ2-1
CAWIAPDTQYF	TGTGCCTGGATAGCCCCAGATACGCAGTATTTT	few	-	TRBV30	TRBJ2-3
CASVAGSGNTIYF	TGTGCCAGTGTAGCTGGCTCTGGAAACACCATATATTTT	few	-	TRBV19	TRBJ1-3
CASSLLGVETQYF	TGTGCCAGCAGTTTGCTCGGGGTGGAGACCCAGTACTTC	few	-	TRBV5-4	TRBJ2-5
CASTTRDLAGELFF	TGTGCCAGTACGACCAGGGATTTGGCCGGGGAGCTGTTTTTT	-	-	TRBV6-1	TRBJ2-2
CASSLRGPSGNTIYF	TGTGCCAGCAGCTTACGGGGTCCTTCTGGAAACACCATATATTTT	-	-	TRBV7-6	TRBJ1-3
CASSEASYDYGYTF	TGTGCCAGCAGTGAAGCGTCCTATGACTATGGCTACACCTTC	-	-	TRBV6-1	TRBJ1-2
CASSQTSAGEQYF	TGTGCCAGCTCACAAACTAGCGCCGGCGAGCAGTACTTC	-	TRBD2	TRBV18	TRBJ2-7
CASSSPGLAGGFRELFF	TGTGCCAGCAGTTCACCCGGACTAGCGGGAGGGTTCCGGGAGCTGTTTTTT	-	TRBD2	TRBV27	TRBJ2-2
CASSFHPRGVKSTEAFF	TGTGCCAGCAGTTTTCATCCTCGGGGGGTTAAGAGCACTGAAGCTTTCTTT	-	-	TRBV28	TRBJ1-1
CASSLAGAGTYF	TGTGCCAGCAGCTTAGCGGGGGCAGGGACGTACTTC	-	-	TRBV7-9	TRBJ2-7
CASSIGAGAADTQYF	TGTGCCAGTAGTATCGGAGCGGGAGCCGCAGATACGCAGTATTTT	-	TRBD2	TRBV19	TRBJ2-3
CASSSYRLDYEQYF	TGTGCCAGCAGTTCCTACCGACTCGATTACGAGCAGTACTTC	-	-	TRBV6-5	TRBJ2-7
CASSDPGQLGYEQYF	TGTGCCAGCAGTGACCCGGGACAACTTGGCTACGAGCAGTACTTC	-	-	TRBV6-1	TRBJ2-7
CASSLGGRAFETQYF	TGTGCCAGCAGTTTAGGCGGGAGAGCGTTTGAGACCCAGTACTTC	-	TRBD2	TRBV27	TRBJ2-5
CAITTGPGSYEQYF	TGTGCCATTACGACAGGCCCCGGGTCCTACGAGCAGTACTTC	-	-	TRBV10-3	TRBJ2-7
CASSFARTSDEQFF	TGCGCCAGCAGCTTTGCTCGGACTAGCGATGAGCAGTTCTTC	once	TRBD2	TRBV5-1	TRBJ2-1
CSVTTGDAYEQYF	TGCAGCGTCACGACAGGGGACGCCTACGAGCAGTACTTC	-	TRBD1	TRBV29-1	TRBJ2-7
CASSFLAGEEQFF	TGCGCCAGCAGCTTCTTAGCGGGAGAAGAGCAGTTCTTC	once	TRBD2	TRBV5-1	TRBJ2-1
CASSPPGQGSHEQYF	TGTGCCAGCAGCCCGCCGGGACAGGGGTCCCACGAGCAGTACTTC	-	TRBD1	TRBV4-2	TRBJ2-7
CASSPPRPGTRSQGNEQFF	TGTGCCAGCAGTCCCCCCCGACCCGGGACTCGTAGTCAGGGCAATGAGCAGTTCTTC	once	-	TRBV2	TRBJ2-1
CSALSFSEQFF	TGCAGTGCCCTTAGCTTTAGTGAGCAGTTCTTC	-	-	TRBV20-1	TRBJ2-1
CASTRTGQGYGYTF	TGTGCCAGCACCCGGACAGGCCAGGGCTATGGCTACACCTTC	-	TRBD1	TRBV6-1	TRBJ1-2
CASRTGTGGAGEQFF	TGTGCCAGTCGGACCGGGACAGGGGGTGCGGGTGAGCAGTTCTTC	-	TRBD1	TRBV6-1	TRBJ2-1
CASSSSGQGALGANVLTF	TGTGCCAGCTCTTCATCCGGGCAGGGGGCTTTGGGGGCCAACGTCCTGACTTTC	once	TRBD1	TRBV18	TRBJ2-6
CASSLGGGVSTEAFF	TGTGCCAGCAGCCTCGGTGGGGGGGTGTCCACTGAAGCTTTCTTT	few	-	TRBV7-9	TRBJ1-1
CSAERTAVEQFF	TGCAGCGCCGAACGGACAGCCGTTGAGCAGTTCTTC	-	-	TRBV29-1	TRBJ2-1
CASSLGWGGTDTQYF	TGTGCCAGCAGCTTAGGGTGGGGGGGCACAGATACGCAGTATTTT	once	-	TRBV7-8	TRBJ2-3
CASMGGTGVNTGELFF	TGCGCCAGCATGGGGGGGACAGGGGTGAACACCGGGGAGCTGTTTTTT	-	TRBD1	TRBV10-2	TRBJ2-2
CASSFSRGRIAFF	TGTGCCAGCAGTTTTTCCAGGGGGCGCATAGCTTTCTTT	-	TRBD1	TRBV28	TRBJ1-1